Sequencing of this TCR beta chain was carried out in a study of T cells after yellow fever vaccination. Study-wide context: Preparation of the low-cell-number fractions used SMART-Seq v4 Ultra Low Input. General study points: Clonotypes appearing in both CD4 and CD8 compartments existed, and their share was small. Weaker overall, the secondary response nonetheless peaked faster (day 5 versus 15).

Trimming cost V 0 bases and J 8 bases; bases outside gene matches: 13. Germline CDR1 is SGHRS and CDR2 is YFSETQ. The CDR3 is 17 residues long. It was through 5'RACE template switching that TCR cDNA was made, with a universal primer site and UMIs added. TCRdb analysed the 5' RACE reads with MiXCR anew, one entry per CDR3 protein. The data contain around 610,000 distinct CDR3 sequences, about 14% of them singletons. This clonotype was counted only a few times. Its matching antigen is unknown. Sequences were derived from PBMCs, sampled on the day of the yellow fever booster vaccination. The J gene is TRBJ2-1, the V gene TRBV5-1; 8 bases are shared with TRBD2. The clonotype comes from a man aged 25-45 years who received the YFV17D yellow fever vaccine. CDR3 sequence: CASSLAASGRRGDEQFF. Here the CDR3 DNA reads TGCGCCAGCAGCTTGGCGGCTAGCGGGCGACGAGGAGATGAGCAGTTCTTC.